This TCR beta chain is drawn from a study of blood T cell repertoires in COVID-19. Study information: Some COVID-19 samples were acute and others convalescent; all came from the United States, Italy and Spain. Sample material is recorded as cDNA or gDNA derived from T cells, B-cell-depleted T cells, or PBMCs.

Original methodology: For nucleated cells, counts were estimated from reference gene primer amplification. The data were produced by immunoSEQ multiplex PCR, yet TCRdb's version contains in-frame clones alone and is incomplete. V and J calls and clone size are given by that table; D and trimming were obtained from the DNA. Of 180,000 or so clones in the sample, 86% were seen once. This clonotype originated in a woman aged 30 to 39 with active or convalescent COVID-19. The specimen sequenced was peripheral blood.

For the CDR3, the DNA is TGTGCCACCAGTGAGACAGGGTCCCACTACTACGAGCAGTACTTC. Protein: CATSETGSHYYEQYF. The genes are TRBV24-1 and TRBJ2-5; 7 bases agree with TRBD1. The J call is in doubt because the DNA end fits TRBJ2-7 better. The CDR3 has 15 residues. Germline assignment: CDR1 KGHDR and CDR2 SFDVKD.